This is a list of T cell receptor beta chains from one sample in a study of blood T cell repertoires in COVID-19. Assay: immunoSEQ multiplex PCR; the TCRdb copy retains only in-frame clones and omits some. The table includes approximately 76,000 clones, 86% detected once. Material: peripheral blood. The receptors stem from a woman aged 55-69 years with acute or convalescent COVID-19. Each CDR3 is given with its conserved first and last residue. The D gene is left open where the match is weak. Size tells how often a clone was seen (once, few, many) or the class of an expanded clone, and some rows leave it out.

v_call: TRBV10-2; j_call: TRBJ2-3; d_call: .; clone_size: .; cdr3_nt: TGCGCCAGCAGTGAGTCGTGGGGTTGGGGCGATACGCAGTATTTT; cdr3_aa: CASSESWGWGDTQYF
v_call: TRBV11-2; j_call: TRBJ2-5; d_call: .; clone_size: .; cdr3_nt: TGTGCCAGCAGCCAAGAAACAGGGATGCAGACCCAGTACTTC; cdr3_aa: CASSQETGMQTQYF
v_call: TRBV28; j_call: TRBJ2-6; d_call: .; clone_size: .; cdr3_nt: TGTGCCAGCCAGGTGGGGCTGGGGGCCAACGTCCTGACTTTC; cdr3_aa: CASQVGLGANVLTF
v_call: TRBV10-3; j_call: TRBJ2-6; d_call: TRBD1; clone_size: .; cdr3_nt: TGTGCCATCAGTGGGTGGACAGGACCCTCTGGGGCCAACGTCCTGACTTTC; cdr3_aa: CAISGWTGPSGANVLTF
v_call: TRBV7-3; j_call: TRBJ2-1; d_call: TRBD2; clone_size: .; cdr3_nt: TGTGCCAGCAGCTTAACGGCGGGGGACCATTCCAATGAGCAGTTCTTC; cdr3_aa: CASSLTAGDHSNEQFF
v_call: TRBV30; j_call: TRBJ2-7; d_call: TRBD2; clone_size: .; cdr3_nt: TGTGCCTGTCGACTAGCGGACTCCTACGAGCAGTACTTC; cdr3_aa: CACRLADSYEQYF
v_call: TRBV7-9; j_call: TRBJ2-5; d_call: TRBD1; clone_size: .; cdr3_nt: TGTGCCAGCAGCGGCCGGGGCGAACAGGGGGTCCCGCAAGAGACCCAGTACTTC; cdr3_aa: CASSGRGEQGVPQETQYF
v_call: TRBV13; j_call: TRBJ2-5; d_call: TRBD1; clone_size: few; cdr3_nt: TGTGCCAGCAGCGCCAGGGGACAGGGCGAAGAGACCCAGTACTTC; cdr3_aa: CASSARGQGEETQYF
v_call: TRBV6-6; j_call: TRBJ2-7; d_call: TRBD1; clone_size: .; cdr3_nt: TGTGCCAGCAGGATGGGACAGGCGTTTTACGAGCAGTACTTC; cdr3_aa: CASRMGQAFYEQYF
v_call: TRBV27; j_call: TRBJ1-2; d_call: TRBD1; clone_size: .; cdr3_nt: TGTGCCAGCAGTTCGGGACAGGGGGCAACGCATGGCTACACCTTC; cdr3_aa: CASSSGQGATHGYTF
v_call: TRBV18; j_call: TRBJ2-2; d_call: .; clone_size: .; cdr3_nt: TGTGCCAGCTCACCACGCGGGGTGAACACCGGGGAGCTGTTTTTT; cdr3_aa: CASSPRGVNTGELFF
v_call: TRBV2; j_call: TRBJ2-7; d_call: TRBD1; clone_size: .; cdr3_nt: TGTGCCAGCAGAGGGACAGGGTGGCACGAGCAGTACTTC; cdr3_aa: CASRGTGWHEQYF
v_call: TRBV27; j_call: TRBJ1-6; d_call: TRBD1; clone_size: .; cdr3_nt: TGTGCCAGCACTGCGACAGGGGGCTTTTGGTCACCCCTCCACTTT; cdr3_aa: CASTATGGFWSPLHF
v_call: TRBV3-1/TRBV3-2; j_call: TRBJ1-6; d_call: TRBD1; clone_size: .; cdr3_nt: TGTGCCAGCAGCCAAGAGAGCAGGGGGTATTCACCCCTCCACTTT; cdr3_aa: CASSQESRGYSPLHF
v_call: TRBV5-6; j_call: TRBJ2-7; d_call: .; clone_size: .; cdr3_nt: TGTGCCAGCAGCGCGGCGTGGGGGGACCACCTTTACGAGCAGTACTTC; cdr3_aa: CASSAAWGDHLYEQYF
v_call: TRBV6-5; j_call: TRBJ1-1; d_call: TRBD1; clone_size: .; cdr3_nt: TGTGCCAGCTCGGACAGGGTGGGAACTGAAGCTTTCTTT; cdr3_aa: CASSDRVGTEAFF